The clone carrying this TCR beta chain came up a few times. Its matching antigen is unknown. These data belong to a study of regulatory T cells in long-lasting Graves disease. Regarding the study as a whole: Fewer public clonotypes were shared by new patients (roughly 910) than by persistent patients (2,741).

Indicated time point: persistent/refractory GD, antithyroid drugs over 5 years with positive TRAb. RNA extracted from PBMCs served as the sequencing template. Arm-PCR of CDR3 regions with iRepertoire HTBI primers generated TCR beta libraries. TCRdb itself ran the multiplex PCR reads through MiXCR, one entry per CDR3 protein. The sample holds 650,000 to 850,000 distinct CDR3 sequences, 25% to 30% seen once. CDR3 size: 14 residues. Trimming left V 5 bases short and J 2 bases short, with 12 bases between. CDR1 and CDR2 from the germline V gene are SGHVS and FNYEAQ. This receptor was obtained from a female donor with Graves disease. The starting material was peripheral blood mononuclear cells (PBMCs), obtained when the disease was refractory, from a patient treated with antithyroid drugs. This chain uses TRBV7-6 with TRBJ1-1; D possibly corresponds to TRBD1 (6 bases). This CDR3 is CASSHRDINTEAFF. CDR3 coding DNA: TGTGCCAGCAGCCACCGGGACATTAACACTGAAGCTTTCTTT.